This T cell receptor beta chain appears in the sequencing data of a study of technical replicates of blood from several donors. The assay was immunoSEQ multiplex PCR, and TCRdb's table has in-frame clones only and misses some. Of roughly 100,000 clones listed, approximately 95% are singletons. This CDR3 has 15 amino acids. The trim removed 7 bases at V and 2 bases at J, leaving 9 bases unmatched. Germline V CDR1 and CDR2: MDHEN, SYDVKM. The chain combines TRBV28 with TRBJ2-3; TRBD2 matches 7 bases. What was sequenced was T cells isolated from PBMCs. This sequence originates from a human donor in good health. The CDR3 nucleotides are TGTGCCAGCATATCTATCCGGGAGGACACAGATACGCAGTATTTT. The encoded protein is CASISIREDTDTQYF. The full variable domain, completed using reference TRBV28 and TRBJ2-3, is DVKVTQSSRYLVKRTGEKVFLECVQDMDHENMFWYRQDPGLGLRLIYFSYDVKMKEKGDIPEGYSVSREKKERFSLILESASTNQTSMYLCASISIREDTDTQYFGPGTRLTVL.